Listed below are T cell receptor beta chains from one sample, sequenced in a study of T cell repertoires in cytomegalovirus infection. For these TCRs, the target antigens are not known. TCRdb re-analysed the reads in MiXCR, keeping a single row per CDR3 protein. Among 110,000 or so distinct CDR3 sequences, 30% were seen once, and the ten largest hold 41%. The starting material was CD8+ T cells from cultured PBMCs, obtained from culture after CMV antigen stimulation. Receptor source: a human donor in good health (CMV status not recorded). Some clones in this sample may be carry-over from other donors' samples. The CDR3 runs from the conserved cysteine through the conserved F or W. Each record gives: J gene, V gene, CDR3 length, clone size, CDR3 protein. For some rows the clone size is stated as once, few or many, or as a class when expanded; others skip it.

j_call: TRBJ2-3
v_call: TRBV24-1
cdr3_length: 15
clone_size: .
cdr3_aa: CATSPGTGDTDTQYF

j_call: TRBJ2-3
v_call: TRBV6-1
cdr3_length: 15
clone_size: .
cdr3_aa: CASSEDPVGIDTQYF

j_call: TRBJ2-7
v_call: TRBV6-2/TRBV6-3
cdr3_length: 17
clone_size: .
cdr3_aa: CASSPVPGLMRGSEQYF

j_call: TRBJ2-5
v_call: TRBV12-3/TRBV12-4
cdr3_length: 14
clone_size: few
cdr3_aa: CASSGDRIEETQYF

j_call: TRBJ2-7
v_call: TRBV20-1
cdr3_length: 14
clone_size: few
cdr3_aa: CSARDPRITYEQYF

j_call: TRBJ1-5
v_call: TRBV7-9
cdr3_length: 15
clone_size: .
cdr3_aa: CASSPGQGNNQPQHF

j_call: TRBJ2-1
v_call: TRBV27
cdr3_length: 14
clone_size: few
cdr3_aa: CASSFQSSYNEQFF

j_call: TRBJ2-7
v_call: TRBV11-2
cdr3_length: 13
clone_size: .
cdr3_aa: CASSFSAGHEQYF

j_call: TRBJ1-6
v_call: TRBV4-1
cdr3_length: 16
clone_size: few
cdr3_aa: CASSHDTSSYNSPLHF

j_call: TRBJ2-7
v_call: TRBV6-2/TRBV6-3
cdr3_length: 12
clone_size: many
cdr3_aa: CASSQRTAEQYF

j_call: TRBJ1-6
v_call: TRBV28
cdr3_length: 16
clone_size: .
cdr3_aa: CASSPEATTYNSPLHF

j_call: TRBJ1-4
v_call: TRBV6-5
cdr3_length: 14
clone_size: few
cdr3_aa: CASSFGQENEKLFF

j_call: TRBJ2-5
v_call: TRBV7-2
cdr3_length: 16
clone_size: many
cdr3_aa: CASSSSGTVYQETQYF

j_call: TRBJ2-2
v_call: TRBV12-3/TRBV12-4
cdr3_length: 16
clone_size: few
cdr3_aa: CASSLGVLPNTGELFF

j_call: TRBJ2-3
v_call: TRBV18
cdr3_length: 16
clone_size: .
cdr3_aa: CASSPGDSYGADTQYF

j_call: TRBJ2-1
v_call: TRBV7-9
cdr3_length: 15
clone_size: .
cdr3_aa: CASSPRTGVWNEQFF

j_call: TRBJ2-7
v_call: TRBV19
cdr3_length: 14
clone_size: many
cdr3_aa: CASSFGQNLYEQYF